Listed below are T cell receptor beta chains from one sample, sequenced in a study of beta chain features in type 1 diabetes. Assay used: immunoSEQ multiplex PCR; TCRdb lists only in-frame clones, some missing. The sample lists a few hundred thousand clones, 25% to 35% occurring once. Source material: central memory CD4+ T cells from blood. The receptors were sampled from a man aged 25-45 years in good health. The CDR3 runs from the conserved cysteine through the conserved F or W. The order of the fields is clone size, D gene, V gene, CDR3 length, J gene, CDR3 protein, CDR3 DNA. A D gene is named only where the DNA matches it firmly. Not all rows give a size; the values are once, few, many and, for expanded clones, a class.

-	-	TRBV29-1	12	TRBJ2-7	CSVALSLGEQYF	TGCAGCGTGGCCCTTTCTCTTGGGGAGCAGTACTTC
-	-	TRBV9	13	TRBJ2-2	CASSVSHTGELFF	TGTGCCAGCAGCGTATCGCATACCGGGGAGCTGTTTTTT
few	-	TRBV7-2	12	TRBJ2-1	CASSLGRFEQFF	TGTGCCAGCAGCCTAGGTCGGTTTGAGCAGTTCTTC
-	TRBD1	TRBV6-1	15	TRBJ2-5	CASSIGQGAFETQYF	TGTGCCAGCAGTATCGGACAGGGGGCCTTCGAGACCCAGTACTTC
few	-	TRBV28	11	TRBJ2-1	CASTLGYEQFF	TGTGCCAGCACCCTCGGGTATGAGCAGTTCTTC
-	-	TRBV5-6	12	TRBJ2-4	CASSRGANIQYF	TGTGCCAGCAGCCGGGGAGCGAACATTCAGTACTTC
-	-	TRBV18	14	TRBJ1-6	CASSLPLANSPLHF	TGTGCCAGCTCACTCCCACTCGCAAATTCACCCCTCCACTTT
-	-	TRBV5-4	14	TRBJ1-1	CASSLGHLNTEAFF	TGTGCCAGCAGCTTGGGCCATTTGAACACTGAAGCTTTCTTT
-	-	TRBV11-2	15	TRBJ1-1	CASSLAGPRGTEAFF	TGTGCCAGCAGCTTAGCGGGGCCCCGCGGCACTGAAGCTTTCTTT
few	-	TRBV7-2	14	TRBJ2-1	CASSPRTFNDEQFF	TGTGCCAGCAGCCCTCGGACTTTTAACGATGAGCAGTTCTTC
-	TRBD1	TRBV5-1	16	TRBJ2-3	CASSVGRDSSTDTQYF	TGCGCCAGCAGCGTTGGCCGGGACAGTAGCACAGATACGCAGTATTTT
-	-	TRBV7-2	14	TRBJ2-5	CASSPTVIAETQYF	TGTGCCAGCAGCCCGACTGTAATCGCAGAGACCCAGTACTTC
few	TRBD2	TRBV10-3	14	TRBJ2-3	CAIPSGEDADTQYF	TGTGCCATTCCTAGCGGCGAAGATGCAGATACGCAGTATTTT
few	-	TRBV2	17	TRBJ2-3	CASSEALRLLKADTQYF	TGTGCCAGCAGTGAAGCGCTTCGGCTCCTTAAGGCAGATACGCAGTATTTT
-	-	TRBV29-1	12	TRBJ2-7	CSVQPGDYEQYF	TGCAGCGTTCAGCCGGGGGACTACGAGCAGTACTTC
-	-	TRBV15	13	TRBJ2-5	CATSREAGGTQYF	TGTGCCACCAGCAGAGAGGCCGGGGGGACCCAGTACTTC
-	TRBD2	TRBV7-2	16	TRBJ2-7	CASSPAGAGGTSEQYF	TGTGCCAGCAGCCCAGCAGGAGCGGGAGGAACTAGCGAGCAGTACTTC
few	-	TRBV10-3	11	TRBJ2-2	CAISVVGELFF	TGTGCCATCAGTGTTGTCGGGGAGCTGTTTTTT
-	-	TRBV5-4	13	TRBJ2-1	CASTFDRGNEQFF	TGTGCCAGCACCTTTGATCGGGGTAATGAGCAGTTCTTC
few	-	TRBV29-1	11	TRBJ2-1	CSVGGYNEQFF	TGCAGCGTTGGGGGTTACAATGAGCAGTTCTTC
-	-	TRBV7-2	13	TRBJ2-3	CASSRSAGDTQYF	TGTGCCAGCAGCAGGAGCGCGGGAGATACGCAGTATTTT
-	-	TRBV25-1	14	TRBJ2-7	CASSEYGSKGEQYF	TGTGCCAGCAGTGAATATGGATCAAAGGGAGAGCAGTACTTC
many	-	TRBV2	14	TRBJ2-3	CASSEGPGGDTQYF	TGTGCCAGCAGTGAAGGACCAGGAGGGGATACGCAGTATTTT
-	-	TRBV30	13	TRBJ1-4	CAWSLGFEEKLFF	TGTGCCTGGAGTCTTGGGTTTGAGGAAAAACTGTTTTTT